The 27 T cell receptor beta chains in this list originate from one sample, sequenced in a study of CD8 T cells in ankylosing spondylitis. Regarding the study as a whole: Ankylosing spondylitis blood appeared to be characterized by a TCR beta motif of roughly eight highly homologous variants.

TCRdb reanalysed the 5' RACE reads using MiXCR and keeps one entry per CDR3 protein. The sample includes around 440,000 distinct CDR3 sequences, approximately 17% of them seen just once. Their antigens remain unidentified. Sequencing was carried out using blood, either unsorted or a sorted T cell fraction (not recorded which). The receptors were sampled from a male donor with ankylosing spondylitis.

V and J are TRBV11-2 and TRBJ2-1; 11 nucleotides align to TRBD2. V trimming: 4 bases; J trimming: 10 bases; junction bases outside the gene matches: 9. This CDR3 has 15 amino acids. CDR1 is SGHAT, CDR2 FQNNGV, per germline. In DNA, the CDR3 is TGTGCCAGCAGCTACATAGCGGGGGGGCCTGGCGAGCAGTTCTTC. Translating gives CASSYIAGGPGEQFF.

V and J are TRBV20-1 and TRBJ2-5; TRBD2 aligns across 16 bases. J lost 4 bases, V lost 3 bases, and 5 bases had no gene match. The V gene's germline CDR1 is DFQATT and CDR2 SNEGSKA (reference sequence). The CDR3 length is 16 residues. CDR3 loop: CSASGTSGRVGETQYF. As DNA, the CDR3 is TGCAGTGCTAGCGGGACTAGCGGGAGGGTGGGAGAGACCCAGTACTTC.

The chain combines TRBV6-1 with TRBJ1-1, with D tentatively TRBD1 (6 bases). Germline assignment: CDR1 MNHNS and CDR2 SASEGT. V gave up 8 bases and J gave up 1 base, with 11 bases separating them. This CDR3 spans 13 amino acids. CDR3 in DNA: TGTGCCAGCGGGGGGGGGCCGAACACTGAAGCTTTCTTT. Translated, it gives CASGGGPNTEAFF.

The V call is TRBV3-1, the J call TRBJ2-7; TRBD2 aligns across 11 bases. Trimming took 6 bases from V and 4 from J; bases not matched to a gene: 14. Germline CDR1 reads LGHDT; CDR2 reads YNNKEL (reference sequence). This CDR3 spans 17 amino acids. The DNA for the CDR3 is TGTGCCAGCAGTCCAGTCCTAGCGGGAGGTCTTAGGTACGAGCAGTACTTC. Translation: CASSPVLAGGLRYEQYF.

This clonotype was seen at least ten times. The chain couples TRBV12-3 or TRBV12-4 to TRBJ2-1, with 11 nucleotides matching TRBD2. Trimming took 3 bases from V and 6 from J; bases not matched to a gene: 7. The CDR3 contains 16 residues. Here the CDR3 DNA reads TGTGCCAGCAGTTTGGACGTAGCGGGAGGGCCCAATGAGCAGTTCTTC. It is translated as CASSLDVAGGPNEQFF.

This clonotype was picked up many times. The chain joins TRBV12-3 or TRBV12-4 to TRBJ2-1; 7 bases agree with TRBD2. The junction had 9 bases not matched to a gene; V was cut back by 2 bases and J by 5 bases. This CDR3 contains 16 residues. The CDR3 nucleotides read TGTGCCAGCAGTTTAAGGTTGGGACTATCCGACAATGAGCAGTTCTTC. This sequence encodes CASSLRLGLSDNEQFF.

This clonotype has ten or more counts. V usage is TRBV7-3 and J usage is TRBJ2-6; 7 nucleotides line up with TRBD1. There are 19 residues in the CDR3. Per germline, CDR1 SGHTA and CDR2 FQGTGA. Trimming took 1 base from V and 0 from J; bases not matched to a gene: 9. CDR3 sequence reads: CASSLIGTEFFSGANVLTF. In DNA form, the CDR3 reads TGTGCCAGCAGCTTAATCGGGACAGAATTTTTCTCTGGGGCCAACGTCCTGACTTTC.

This clonotype was counted only a few times. V gene TRBV7-9 combines with J gene TRBJ1-1; D possibly corresponds to TRBD1 (6 bases). From germline, CDR1 is SEHNR and CDR2 FQNEAQ (reference sequence). The CDR3 has 15 amino acids. V lost 5 bases and J lost 1, with 14 bases in between. The CDR3 DNA reads TGTGCCAGCAGCCCCCGAGTGGGGGCGAACACTGAAGCTTTCTTT. It codes for CASSPRVGANTEAFF.

This chain uses TRBV19 with TRBJ2-7, with D maybe TRBD1 (7 bases). With 6 bases removed from V and 0 bases from J, the gap between germline ends came to 12 bases. Germline assignment: CDR1 LNHDA and CDR2 SQIVND (reference sequence). The CDR3 length is 14 residues. The CDR3 nucleotides read TGTGCCAGTAGCCGGGGGACAGACTCCTACGAGCAGTACTTC. It codes for CASSRGTDSYEQYF.

The chain recombines TRBV7-6 with TRBJ2-7; D is possibly TRBD2 (6 bases). Germline CDR1 SGHVS, CDR2 FNYEAQ. This CDR3 has 12 amino acids. The V and J ends lost 5 bases and 4 bases respectively, with 9 bases between them. For the CDR3, the DNA is TGTGCCAGCAGCAAGCTAGCGTACGAGCAGTACTTC. This translates into CASSKLAYEQYF.

The gene calls are TRBV7-8 and TRBJ1-5; 9 nucleotides line up with TRBD1. The CDR3 runs to 16 residues. CDR1 is SGHVS and CDR2 is FQNEAQ in the germline V gene. Unmatched junction bases numbered 9, after V lost 2 bases and J lost 7 bases. The CDR3 region has the DNA TGTGCCAGCAGCTTACAAGGGACAGGGTGGAACCAGCCCCAGCATTTT. It yields the protein CASSLQGTGWNQPQHF.

The rearrangement uses TRBV5-1 and TRBJ1-4; D might be TRBD1 (5 bases). Germline V gene lookup returns CDR1 SGHRS and CDR2 YFSETQ. The CDR3 loop spans 15 amino acids. Trimming took off 3 bases at V and 3 bases at J, with 12 bases between the two ends. The CDR3 DNA is TGCGCCAGCAGCTCCCCGGGACGCTCTAATGAAAAACTGTTTTTT. Residues: CASSSPGRSNEKLFF.

The CDR3 region is CSARDGGGKYQETQYF. The CDR3 DNA sequence: TGCAGTGCTAGAGATGGCGGGGGAAAGTACCAAGAGACCCAGTACTTC. The rearrangement links TRBV20-1 to TRBJ2-5, with TRBD2 matching over 7 bases. The CDR3 loop spans 16 amino acids. The V and J ends lost 0 bases and 0 bases, in that order; junction bases with no gene match: 7. CDR1 is DFQATT, CDR2 SNEGSKA, per germline (reference sequence).

This clonotype was counted between two and nine times. The CDR3 loop is CASSLGQAGASLHF. The CDR3 DNA reads as TGTGCCAGCAGTTTAGGGCAGGCCGGAGCTTCCCTCCACTTT. The chain joins TRBV12-3 or TRBV12-4 to TRBJ1-6; D not resolved. CDR3 length equals 14 residues. Trimming took off 1 base at V and 14 bases at J, with 15 bases between the two ends.

The rearrangement uses TRBV6-5 and TRBJ2-7; 7 nucleotides agree with TRBD1. J was trimmed by 5 bases and V by 7 bases; bases with no gene match: 5. The CDR3 is 12 amino acids. Germline values: CDR1 MNHEY, CDR2 SVGAGI. CDR3 in DNA: TGTGCCAGCAAGAGGGGGCTGGACGAGCAGTACTTC. This codes for CASKRGLDEQYF.

The gene calls are TRBV28 and TRBJ2-7; D gene ambiguous. V was pared by 3 bases and J by 3 bases, with 18 bases between. The germline gives CDR1 MDHEN, CDR2 SYDVKM. The CDR3 is 16 residues long. CDR3 sequence (DNA): TGTGCCAGCAGTTTCCCCAAGCTTAACAATCGCTACGAGCAGTACTTC. This encodes CASSFPKLNNRYEQYF.

The chain has TRBV3-1 and TRBJ1-3; possibly TRBD1 for D (5 bases). V was shortened by 1 base and J by 2 bases, with 15 bases between the two germline ends. The CDR3 is 17 residues long. From germline, CDR1 is LGHDT and CDR2 YNNKEL (reference sequence). CDR3 bases: TGTGCCAGCAGCCAAGCCCTAACAGGTTTTCCTGGAAACACCATATATTTT. Protein product: CASSQALTGFPGNTIYF.

The chain links TRBV20-1 to TRBJ2-2; possibly TRBD1 for D (6 bases). From germline, CDR1 is DFQATT and CDR2 SNEGSKA (reference sequence). Trimming stripped 3 bases from V and 10 bases from J, with 9 bases between. The CDR3 runs 11 residues. The CDR3 spells CSARGAVELFF. The DNA for the CDR3 is TGCAGTGCTAGGGGGGCCGTGGAGCTGTTTTTT.

This clonotype was counted a few times. The rearrangement uses TRBV20-1 and TRBJ2-1, with 13 bases fitting TRBD2. This CDR3 region has 14 residues. V lost 6 bases, J lost 2 bases, and 1 base stayed unmatched. Looked up from germline, CDR1 is DFQATT and CDR2 is SNEGSKA (reference sequence). DNA of the CDR3: TGCAGTGCACTAGCGGGAGGGCCCTACAATGAGCAGTTCTTC. Its translation is CSALAGGPYNEQFF.

In its sample, this clonotype was seen a few times. The chain uses TRBV6-2 or TRBV6-3 and TRBJ2-1; perhaps TRBD2 as D (5 bases). This CDR3 region has 17 residues. The V gene's germline CDR1 is MNHEY and CDR2 SVGEGT. Trimming removed 0 bases from V and 3 bases from J, with 15 bases in between. The CDR3 region has the DNA TGTGCCAGCAGTTACTCGATCTATCGGACTCGCTACAATGAGCAGTTCTTC. It is translated as CASSYSIYRTRYNEQFF.

This clonotype has only a few counts. This chain joins TRBV4-3 and TRBJ2-1; the match to TRBD2 covers 12 bases. CDR3 length: 14 residues. V gave up 5 bases and J gave up 8 bases; unmatched junction bases: 4. Germline-derived CDR1 and CDR2 are LGHNA and YSLEER. CDR3 protein: CASSARLAGDEQFF. The CDR3 bases are TGCGCCAGCAGCGCCCGACTAGCGGGAGATGAGCAGTTCTTC.

This clonotype was counted many times. This rearrangement joins TRBV29-1 to TRBJ2-2, with 9 bases fitting TRBD1. J was trimmed by 6 bases and V by 8 bases; bases with no gene match: 10. Germline CDR1 reads SQVTM; CDR2 reads ANQGSEA. The CDR3 extends over 14 amino acids. The CDR3 sequence: CSFSQGALAGELFF. The DNA for the CDR3 is TGCAGCTTTTCACAGGGGGCTTTGGCCGGGGAGCTGTTTTTT.

This clonotype was counted a few times. The V call is TRBV7-8, the J call TRBJ2-1, with 10 nucleotides matching TRBD1. This CDR3 region has 17 residues. Unmatched junction bases numbered 14, after V lost 5 bases and J lost 7 bases. Germline lookup yields CDR1 SGHVS and CDR2 FQNEAQ. CDR3 residues: CASSQSRDRGRGNEQFF. The CDR3 nucleotides read TGTGCCAGCAGCCAGTCCCGGGACAGGGGCCGGGGGAATGAGCAGTTCTTC.

The table lists this clonotype with many counts. The chain recombines TRBV12-3 or TRBV12-4 with TRBJ1-5; tentatively, D is TRBD1 (6 bases). The germline V and J ends were trimmed by 7 bases and 7 bases, with 14 bases remaining between them. This CDR3 region has 13 residues. This CDR3 is CASTVTGRQPQHF. As DNA, the CDR3 is TGTGCCAGCACCGTTACAGGGAGGCAGCCCCAGCATTTT.

In this sample, this clonotype turned up many times. The chain links TRBV29-1 to TRBJ2-7; 15 nucleotides line up with TRBD2. J was trimmed by 3 bases and V by 7 bases; bases with no gene match: 10. This CDR3 contains 16 residues. Per the germline V gene, CDR1 is SQVTM and CDR2 is ANQGSEA. Here the CDR3 reads CSASTGTSGRIYEQYF. The CDR3 DNA is TGCAGCGCTTCGACCGGGACTAGCGGGAGGATCTACGAGCAGTACTTC.

There are many counts of this clonotype. This chain links TRBV12-3 or TRBV12-4 with TRBJ2-7; 7 bases are shared with TRBD1. The CDR3 is made up of 14 amino acids. Trimming removed 3 bases from V and 2 bases from J; junction bases left unmatched: 4. In DNA, the CDR3 is TGTGCCAGCAGTTTGAGGGGGCTCCCCTACGAGCAGTACTTC. Amino acids: CASSLRGLPYEQYF.

The chain uses TRBV10-3 and TRBJ1-5; D remains ambiguous. V was cut by 10 bases and J by 4 bases, with 14 bases left in between. There are 13 residues in the CDR3. Germline V gene sequence: CDR1 ENHRY, CDR2 SYGVKD. The CDR3, as DNA: TGTGCCACCCTTGGTCAAAGGAATCAGCCCCAGCATTTT. Amino acid sequence: CATLGQRNQPQHF.